The 13 T cell receptor beta chains presented below share a single source sample, sequenced in a study of blood T cell repertoires in COVID-19 (dated by TCRdb to 2019 to 2021). To prepare the library, the immunoSEQ multiplex PCR assay was applied. The table was pulled from immuneACCESS by TCRdb, which kept in-frame rearrangements only. Such tables lose some clones; where checked, under half of the loss comes from unresolved V genes, and the rest has no known cause. This sample comprises some 150,000 clones, about 90% of them detected only once. The top ten constitute 3.5% to 4.5% of the sample. The material sequenced was peripheral blood. The source is a woman between 55 and 75 years old with active or convalescent COVID-19.

The chain couples TRBV13 to TRBJ2-7; D might be TRBD2 (5 bases). The germline V gene encodes CDR1 PRHDT and CDR2 FYEKMQ (reference sequence). V was trimmed by 3 bases and J by 0 bases, leaving 9 bases between them. The CDR3 covers 14 residues. DNA of the CDR3: TGTGCCAGCAGCTTTCGGCTAGCCTCCTACGAGCAGTACTTC. As protein: CASSFRLASYEQYF.

The rearrangement uses TRBV10-3 and TRBJ1-4; 10 nucleotides match TRBD1. The CDR3 runs to 14 residues. CDR1 ENHRY and CDR2 SYGVKD come from the germline V gene. Unmatched junction bases numbered 5, after V lost 6 bases and J lost 7 bases. The DNA of the CDR3 is TGTGCCATCAGCGATGGACAGGGGGGTGAAAAACTGTTTTTT. This translates into CAISDGQGGEKLFF.

The CDR3 region is CASSPIPGQGWLGANVLTF. CDR3 in DNA: TGTGCCAGCAGTCCGATTCCGGGACAGGGATGGTTAGGGGCCAACGTCCTGACTTTC. The chain uses TRBV6-2 or TRBV6-3 and TRBJ2-6; TRBD1 matches 9 bases. Germline assignment: CDR1 MNHEY and CDR2 SVGEGT. V trimming: 5 bases; J trimming: 4 bases; junction bases outside the gene matches: 15. CDR3 size: 19 residues.

This chain uses TRBV30 with TRBJ1-5; a possible D gene is TRBD1 (5 bases). The CDR3 spans 16 residues. The germline V gene encodes CDR1 GTSNPN and CDR2 SVGIG (reference sequence). The V and J ends lost 2 bases and 5 bases respectively, with 19 bases between them. The CDR3 reads CAWSLYGTWDDQPQHF. The DNA for the CDR3 is TGTGCCTGGAGTCTCTATGGGACTTGGGATGATCAGCCCCAGCATTTT.

The genes are TRBV19 and TRBJ2-1; D is possibly TRBD2 (5 bases). In germline, CDR1 is LNHDA, CDR2 SQIVND (reference sequence). The germline V and J ends were trimmed by 10 bases and 7 bases, with 14 bases remaining between them. This CDR3 contains 12 residues. CDR3: CATSSTGNEQFF. In DNA, the CDR3 is TGTGCCACCTCCTCGACGGGGAATGAGCAGTTCTTC.

The chain joins TRBV19 to TRBJ2-1; 11 bases line up with TRBD2. Germline V gene data show CDR1 as LNHDA and CDR2 as SQIVND (reference sequence). There are 13 residues in the CDR3. The ends lost 7 bases at V and 5 bases at J; junction bases unmatched: 1. CDR3 in DNA: TGTGCCAGTAAGACTAGCGGGAACAATGAGCAGTTCTTC. Its protein is CASKTSGNNEQFF.

The chain couples TRBV27 to TRBJ1-5, with D maybe TRBD1 (5 bases). The CDR3 consists of 15 residues. The germline CDR1 and CDR2 sequences are MNHEY and SMNVEV (reference sequence). Trimming left V 3 bases short and J 5 bases short, with 14 bases between. The CDR3 region has the DNA TGTGCCAGCAGTTTCAAGGGCAGGGAGGATCAGCCCCAGCATTTT. It is translated as CASSFKGREDQPQHF.

Many counts were recorded for this clone. The V gene is TRBV4-2, the J gene TRBJ2-2; D ambiguous. Between the trimmed V and J ends, which lost 0 bases and 1 base, there was a span of 3 bases. Germline V gives CDR1 LGHNA, CDR2 YNFKEQ. The CDR3 has 14 amino acids. CDR3 in DNA: TGTGCCAGCAGCCAAGATATGAACACCGGGGAGCTGTTTTTT. Its protein is CASSQDMNTGELFF.

This sequence joins TRBV3-1 (or the pseudogene TRBV3-2) and TRBJ1-5; a weak D match, TRBD1 (6 bases). CDR1 and CDR2 from the germline V gene are LGHDT and YNNKEL (reference sequence). The CDR3 contains 14 residues. The germline V and J ends were trimmed by 1 base and 3 bases, with 7 bases remaining between them. The CDR3 is CASSQAGVNQPQHF. The CDR3 coding sequence is TGTGCCAGCAGCCAAGCAGGGGTCAATCAGCCCCAGCATTTT.

CDR3 DNA: TGCAGCGTCTCCAGCGGGGGTGGCAATCAGCCCCAGCATTTT. As protein: CSVSSGGGNQPQHF. The J gene is TRBJ1-5, the V gene TRBV29-1; tentative D call: TRBD1 (5 bases). The CDR3 is 14 amino acids. The V gene lost 6 bases and the J gene lost 2 bases, with 14 bases spanning the gap. Germline CDR1 reads SQVTM; CDR2 reads ANQGSEA.

This clone was counted between two and nine times. J is TRBJ1-5 and V is TRBV14; 7 bases match TRBD1. The CDR3 extends over 20 amino acids. CDR1 is SGHDN and CDR2 is FVKESK in the germline V gene. With 4 bases clipped from V and 3 bases from J, the junction kept 21 bases outside the gene matches. DNA for the CDR3: TGTGCCAGCAGCCGCTCGCTGTTCGGACAGGCGCTCGCTTTCAATCAGCCCCAGCATTTT. Amino acid sequence: CASSRSLFGQALAFNQPQHF.

CDR3 sequence: CASSLMVPSAGGRTDTQYF. CDR3 DNA sequence: TGTGCCAGCAGCTTAATGGTCCCCTCCGCGGGGGGGCGGACAGATACGCAGTATTTT. V gene TRBV7-2 combines with J gene TRBJ2-3; TRBD2 aligns across 9 bases. The ends lost 2 bases at V and 3 bases at J; junction bases unmatched: 15. Per germline, CDR1 SGHTA and CDR2 FQGNSA. The length of the CDR3 is 19 residues. The full variable domain, rest sourced from reference TRBV7-2 and TRBJ2-3, is GAGVSQSPSNKVTEKGKDVELRCDPISGHTALYWYRQSLGQGLEFLIYFQGNSAPDKSGLPSDRFSAERTGGSVSTLTIQRTQQEDSAVYLCASSLMVPSAGGRTDTQYFGPGTRLTVL.

The V gene is TRBV6-6, the J gene TRBJ1-1; D unresolved. The CDR3 totals 16 residues. Trimming left V 6 bases short and J 0 bases short, with 17 bases between. Per germline, CDR1 MNHNY and CDR2 SVGAGI (reference sequence). This chain's CDR3 is CASSPSEVRLNTEAFF. The CDR3 DNA follows: TGTGCCAGCAGCCCGAGTGAGGTACGGTTGAACACTGAAGCTTTCTTT.